The 26 T cell receptor beta chains reported below all come from one sample, sequenced in a study of shared clonotypes between healthy human individuals. Clones were sequenced by immunoSEQ multiplex PCR, and TCRdb holds only the in-frame ones, with some missing. The data contain 2,500,000 or so clones, about 90% of them singletons. Sequencing input: naive CD4+ T cells from PBMCs. The subset here: CD45RA+ positively selected. The receptors here all came from a man between 18 and 35 years old in good health. Some clones in this sample may be carry-over from other donors' samples.

J is TRBJ1-1 and V is TRBV5-1; D perhaps matches TRBD1 (5 bases). Looked up from germline, CDR1 is SGHRS and CDR2 is YFSETQ. Trimming took off 0 bases at V and 10 bases at J, with 16 bases between the two ends. This CDR3 comprises 14 residues. The CDR3 DNA is TGCGCCAGCAGCTTGGCCGGGGGAGACCGCTTAGCTTTCTTT. Encoded protein: CASSLAGGDRLAFF.

This clone was seen more than once but under ten times. This chain connects TRBV5-1 to TRBJ1-2; TRBD1 agrees at 7 bases. Germline V gene sequence: CDR1 SGHRS, CDR2 YFSETQ. The CDR3 covers 15 residues. After removal of 5 bases from V and 7 bases from J, the junction contained 14 bases not matched to a gene. CDR3 residues: CASSSSRGQVGGYTF. DNA for the CDR3: TGCGCCAGCAGTTCTTCAAGGGGGCAAGTGGGTGGCTACACCTTC.

The chain employs TRBV25-1 and TRBJ2-2; 9 bases fit TRBD2. CDR1 and CDR2 (germline): MGHDK, SYGVNS. The CDR3 length is 16 residues. The trim removed 3 bases at V and 0 bases at J, leaving 2 bases unmatched. The CDR3 nucleotides are TGTGCCAGCAGTGATCCTAGCGGGGCGAACACCGGGGAGCTGTTTTTT. Translating gives CASSDPSGANTGELFF.

This chain joins TRBV7-2 and TRBJ1-1; 9 nucleotides align to TRBD1. Germline V gene data show CDR1 as SGHTA and CDR2 as FQGNSA. V shed 2 bases, J shed 4 bases, and the junction held 2 bases outside the gene matches. This CDR3 has 14 residues. The CDR3 DNA sequence: TGTGCCAGCAGCTTATTGGGACAGGGCACTGAAGCTTTCTTT. This sequence encodes CASSLLGQGTEAFF.

The chain is built from TRBV4-1 and TRBJ2-3, with 11 bases that match TRBD2. V lost 4 bases and J lost 4; bases outside the gene matches: 7. Germline lookup yields CDR1 MGHRA and CDR2 YSYEKL. The CDR3 runs to 16 residues. As DNA, the CDR3 is TGCGCCAGCAGCCCGGGACTAGCGGAGATTTCAGATACGCAGTATTTT. Translated, it gives CASSPGLAEISDTQYF.

The rearrangement uses TRBV7-3 and TRBJ1-2; D is possibly TRBD1 (6 bases). This CDR3 has 16 residues. Deletions cut 1 base from V and 7 bases from J, with 19 bases between. CDR1 is SGHTA, CDR2 FQGTGA, per germline. CDR3: CASSLRPGNRDAGYTF. CDR3 sequence (DNA): TGTGCCAGCAGCTTAAGGCCCGGGAACAGGGATGCTGGCTACACCTTC.

The chain combines TRBV7-3 with TRBJ2-2, with TRBD2 as a possible D gene (6 bases). This CDR3 has 16 residues. CDR1 and CDR2 from the germline V gene are SGHTA and FQGTGA. With 2 bases removed from V and 0 bases from J, the gap between germline ends came to 10 bases. The CDR3 DNA reads as TGTGCCAGCAGCTTAGGGGCTAGCGCGAACACCGGGGAGCTGTTTTTT. This gives the protein CASSLGASANTGELFF.

The genes are TRBV7-2 and TRBJ1-5, with no clear D. This CDR3 comprises 15 residues. Germline V lookup: CDR1 SGHTA, CDR2 FQGNSA. V was cut by 5 bases and J by 3 bases, with 14 bases left in between. The CDR3 here is CASSQESVVNQPQHF. In DNA, the CDR3 is TGTGCCAGCAGCCAAGAGTCTGTCGTCAATCAGCCCCAGCATTTT.

V is TRBV4-2 and J is TRBJ2-7; D is possibly TRBD2 (5 bases). Trimming left V 2 bases short and J 5 bases short, with 10 bases between. This CDR3 comprises 13 residues. In germline, CDR1 is LGHNA, CDR2 YNFKEQ. This CDR3 is CASSQRFGNEQYF. The CDR3 DNA follows: TGTGCCAGCAGCCAACGTTTCGGGAACGAGCAGTACTTC.

The J gene is TRBJ2-7, the V gene TRBV14; D call uncertain. The germline gives CDR1 SGHDN, CDR2 FVKESK. The CDR3 length is 13 residues. Trimming left V 4 bases short and J 10 bases short, with 17 bases between. DNA of the CDR3: TGTGCCAGCAGCCCCCCTGAGCGAGCCGACCAGTACTTC. It translates to CASSPPERADQYF.

The gene calls are TRBV30 and TRBJ2-2; D gene ambiguous. The V end was cut by 7 bases, the J end by 4 bases, with 10 bases between. This CDR3 comprises 12 residues. Germline V lookup: CDR1 GTSNPN, CDR2 SVGIG (reference sequence). The chain's CDR3 is CASWWGTGELFF. CDR3 bases: TGTGCCTCCTGGTGGGGCACCGGGGAGCTGTTTTTT.

The chain couples TRBV14 to TRBJ1-1; possible D gene TRBD1, 5 bases. This CDR3 is 14 amino acids long. CDR1 is SGHDN, CDR2 FVKESK, per germline. V lost 6 bases and J 4 bases, leaving 15 bases between the germline ends. The DNA for the CDR3 is TGTGCCAGCAGTCAGCTCTGGGGGGGCACTGAAGCTTTCTTT. Translation gives CASSQLWGGTEAFF.

This chain's CDR3 is CASSLEAHRSYNEQFF. In DNA form, the CDR3 reads TGTGCCAGCAGCTTAGAAGCCCACCGCTCCTACAATGAGCAGTTCTTC. V gene TRBV7-3 combines with J gene TRBJ2-1; D ambiguous. CDR1 is SGHTA, CDR2 FQGTGA, per germline. CDR3 size: 16 residues. The V end lost 2 bases, the J end lost 0 bases, and 11 bases lay between the germline ends.

J is TRBJ2-2 and V is TRBV7-9; 13 bases match TRBD2. The CDR3 contains 16 residues. Trimming removed 8 bases from V and 5 bases from J; junction bases left unmatched: 8. Germline values: CDR1 SEHNR, CDR2 FQNEAQ (reference sequence). The CDR3 DNA is TGTGCCAGCCAATTGACTAGCGGGAGGAATACCGGGGAGCTGTTTTTT. This encodes CASQLTSGRNTGELFF.

The chain employs TRBV4-1 and TRBJ1-5; D call uncertain. In germline, CDR1 is MGHRA, CDR2 YSYEKL. V dropped 1 base and J dropped 7 bases, with 11 bases sitting between them. The CDR3 sequence is 14 residues long. CDR3 protein: CASSQVELGQPQHF. The CDR3 DNA is TGCGCCAGCAGCCAAGTGGAGTTAGGGCAGCCCCAGCATTTT.

The chain joins TRBV5-6 to TRBJ2-7, with D unresolved. The CDR3 contains 15 residues. Looked up from germline, CDR1 is SGHDT and CDR2 is YYEEEE. V was shortened by 0 bases and J by 2 bases, with 12 bases between the two germline ends. Written as DNA, the CDR3 is TGTGCCAGCAGCTTGGGCCCCGACATGACCTACGAGCAGTACTTC. It is translated as CASSLGPDMTYEQYF.

The V call is TRBV6-5, the J call TRBJ1-1, with no clear D. Germline V gene sequence: CDR1 MNHEY, CDR2 SVGAGI. V lost 6 bases and J lost 3, with 14 bases in between. The CDR3 length is 14 residues. The CDR3 reads CASRPAGRYTEAFF. CDR3 coding DNA: TGTGCCAGCAGACCGGCCGGGAGGTACACTGAAGCTTTCTTT.

This chain uses TRBV30 with TRBJ2-7, with 7 bases identical to TRBD1. Per the germline V gene, CDR1 is GTSNPN and CDR2 is SVGIG (reference sequence). The trim removed 5 bases at V and 5 bases at J, leaving 15 bases unmatched. The CDR3 is made up of 15 amino acids. The CDR3 spells CAWRWPDRVIHEQYF. CDR3 coding DNA: TGTGCCTGGCGGTGGCCTGACAGGGTTATCCACGAGCAGTACTTC.

The CDR3 DNA reads TGTGCCAGCAGCTTAGAGTCCGGGACAGGGACTTCACCCCTCCACTTT. Its protein product is CASSLESGTGTSPLHF. The chain has TRBV7-8 and TRBJ1-6, with 9 bases identical to TRBD1. With V trimmed by 1 base and J by 9 bases, 7 bases remained unmatched. The CDR3 extends over 16 amino acids. Germline V gene sequence: CDR1 SGHVS, CDR2 FQNEAQ.

The V call is TRBV7-9, the J call TRBJ2-5; D unclear. Trimming stripped 4 bases from V and 7 bases from J, with 13 bases between. The CDR3 covers 13 residues. Germline loops: CDR1 SEHNR, CDR2 FQNEAQ (reference sequence). The CDR3 DNA follows: TGTGCCAGCAGCTCATCCGAAAGTATGACCCAGTACTTC. It translates to CASSSSESMTQYF.

The rearrangement joins TRBV7-3 to TRBJ2-2, with 10 positions matching TRBD2. The CDR3 runs 19 residues. V was clipped by 1 base and J by 5 bases; unmatched bases: 13. Looked up from germline, CDR1 is SGHTA and CDR2 is FQGTGA. The CDR3 nucleotides are TGTGCCAGCAGCTTAAGGTTCCGAGCGGGAGGGCCAGGGACCGGGGAGCTGTTTTTT. This encodes CASSLRFRAGGPGTGELFF. Complete variable domain (other parts from reference TRBV7-3 and TRBJ2-2): GAGVSQTPSNKVTEKGKYVELRCDPISGHTALYWYRQSLGQGPEFLIYFQGTGAADDSGLPNDRFFAVRPEGSVSTLKIQRTERGDSAVYLCASSLRFRAGGPGTGELFFGEGSRLTVL.

This clone appeared once. The rearrangement links TRBV2 to TRBJ2-7; unclear D gene. CDR1 SNHLY and CDR2 FYNNEI come from the germline V gene. This CDR3 spans 12 amino acids. Deletions cut 4 bases from V and 5 bases from J, with 9 bases between. CDR3 amino acids: CASSVRVNEQYF. DNA of the CDR3: TGTGCCAGCAGTGTTCGTGTCAACGAGCAGTACTTC.

The chain links TRBV5-1 to TRBJ2-7; TRBD2 agrees at 7 bases. Germline CDR1 reads SGHRS; CDR2 reads YFSETQ. This CDR3 region has 15 residues. Losses at the gene ends were 3 bases for V and 1 base for J; bases not matched to a gene: 7. CDR3 loop: CASSSTLGGSYEQYF. In DNA form, the CDR3 reads TGCGCCAGCAGCTCCACATTGGGAGGGTCCTACGAGCAGTACTTC.

DNA of the CDR3: TGTGCCAGCGGCGCGGGGCCCTACAATGAGCAGTTCTTC. Residues: CASGAGPYNEQFF. This chain joins TRBV7-2 and TRBJ2-1, with a tentative D call TRBD2 (6 bases). V dropped 8 bases and J dropped 2 bases, with 10 bases sitting between them. CDR3 length equals 13 residues. CDR1 is SGHTA and CDR2 is FQGNSA in the germline V gene.

The gene calls are TRBV15 and TRBJ2-7; perhaps D is TRBD1 or TRBD2 (5 bases each). The CDR3 length is 13 residues. V shed 4 bases and J shed 5 bases, with 12 bases lying between them. Germline V CDR1 and CDR2: LNHNV, YYDKDF (reference sequence). CDR3 bases: TGTGCCACCAGCAAAGGGGCGAGGGACGAGCAGTACTTC. It is translated as CATSKGARDEQYF.

V usage is TRBV27 and J usage is TRBJ2-7; TRBD2 agrees at 11 bases. This CDR3 is 14 amino acids long. Unmatched junction bases numbered 6, after V lost 6 bases and J lost 5 bases. Germline CDR1 reads MNHEY; CDR2 reads SMNVEV (reference sequence). Here the CDR3 reads CASSTSGRINEQYF. In nucleotides, the CDR3 is TGTGCCAGCAGCACTAGCGGGAGAATAAACGAGCAGTACTTC.